One and the same sample provided the 3 T cell receptor beta chains below, sequenced in a study of cytomegalovirus exposure and HLA in healthy donors. Both 60 Vbeta primers and 13 Jbeta primers went into the PCR. Repertoires were generated with immunoSEQ multiplex PCR, while TCRdb's copy carries only in-frame clones and drops some. The sample records about 150,000 clones, 65% to 75% being singletons. Sequenced sample: PBMCs. These receptors were obtained from a man aged 55 to 69 in good health and CMV-seronegative.

The V gene is TRBV7-2, the J gene TRBJ2-7, with D possibly TRBD2 on 5 matching bases. Germline CDR1 reads SGHTA; CDR2 reads FQGNSA. The CDR3 loop spans 13 amino acids. V lost 0 bases and J 5 bases, leaving 8 bases between the germline ends. The CDR3 sequence is CASSLARGHEQYF. CDR3 in DNA: TGTGCCAGCAGCTTAGCGCGAGGGCACGAGCAGTACTTC. Using reference TRBV7-2 and TRBJ2-7 for the parts outside the CDR3, the full variable domain is GAGVSQSPSNKVTEKGKDVELRCDPISGHTALYWYRQSLGQGLEFLIYFQGNSAPDKSGLPSDRFSAERTGGSVSTLTIQRTQQEDSAVYLCASSLARGHEQYFGPGTRLTVT.

The chain employs TRBV6-1 and TRBJ2-1, with D perhaps matching TRBD1 (5 bases). V dropped 4 bases and J dropped 14 bases, with 15 bases sitting between them. The CDR3 covers 12 residues. From germline, CDR1 is MNHNS and CDR2 SASEGT. The CDR3 spells CASSVPGQEEFF. CDR3 bases: TGTGCCAGCAGTGTACCCGGACAAGAGGAGTTCTTC.

V gene TRBV19 combines with J gene TRBJ1-1, with no clear D. This CDR3 is 12 amino acids long. Germline loops: CDR1 LNHDA, CDR2 SQIVND (reference sequence). Trimming took off 7 bases at V and 4 bases at J, with 10 bases between the two ends. The CDR3 region is CASKFRSTEAFF. In DNA form, the CDR3 reads TGTGCCAGTAAATTCAGAAGCACTGAAGCTTTCTTT. Full variable domain (rest looked up from reference TRBV19 and TRBJ1-1): DGGITQSPKYLFRKEGQNVTLSCEQNLNHDAMYWYRQDPGQGLRLIYYSQIVNDFQKGDIAEGYSVSREKKESFPLTVTSAQKNPTAFYLCASKFRSTEAFFGQGTRLTVV.